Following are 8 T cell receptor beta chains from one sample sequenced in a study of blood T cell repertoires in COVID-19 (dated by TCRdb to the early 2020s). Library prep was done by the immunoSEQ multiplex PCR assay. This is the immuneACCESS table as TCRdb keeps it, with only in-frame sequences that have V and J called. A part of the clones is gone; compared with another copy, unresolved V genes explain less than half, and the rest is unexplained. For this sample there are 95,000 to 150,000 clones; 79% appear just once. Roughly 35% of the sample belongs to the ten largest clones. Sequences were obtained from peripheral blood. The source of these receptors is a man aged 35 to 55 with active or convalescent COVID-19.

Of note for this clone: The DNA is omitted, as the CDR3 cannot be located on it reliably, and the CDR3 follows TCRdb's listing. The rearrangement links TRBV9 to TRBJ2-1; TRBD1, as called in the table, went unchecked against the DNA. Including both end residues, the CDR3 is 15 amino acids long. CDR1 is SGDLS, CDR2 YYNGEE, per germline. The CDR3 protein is CASSVGSWVGTGAFF.

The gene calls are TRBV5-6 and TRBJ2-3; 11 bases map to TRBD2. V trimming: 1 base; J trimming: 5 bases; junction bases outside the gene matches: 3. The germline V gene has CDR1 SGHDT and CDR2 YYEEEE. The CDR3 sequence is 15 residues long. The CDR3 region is CASSLTSGGVDTQYF. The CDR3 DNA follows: TGTGCCAGCAGCTTGACTAGCGGGGGTGTAGATACGCAGTATTTT.

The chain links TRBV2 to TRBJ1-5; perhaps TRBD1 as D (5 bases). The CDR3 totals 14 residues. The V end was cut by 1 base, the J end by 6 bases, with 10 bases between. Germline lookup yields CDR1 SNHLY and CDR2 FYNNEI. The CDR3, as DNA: TGTGCCAGCAGTGAAGGGCAGGGTCGTCAGCCCCAGCATTTT. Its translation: CASSEGQGRQPQHF.

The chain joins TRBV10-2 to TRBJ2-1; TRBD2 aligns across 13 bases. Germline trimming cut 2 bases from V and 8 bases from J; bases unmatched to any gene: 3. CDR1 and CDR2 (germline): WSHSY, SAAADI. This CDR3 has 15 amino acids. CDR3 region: CASSEGLAGVDEQFF. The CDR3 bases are TGCGCCAGCAGTGAGGGACTAGCGGGAGTTGATGAGCAGTTCTTC.

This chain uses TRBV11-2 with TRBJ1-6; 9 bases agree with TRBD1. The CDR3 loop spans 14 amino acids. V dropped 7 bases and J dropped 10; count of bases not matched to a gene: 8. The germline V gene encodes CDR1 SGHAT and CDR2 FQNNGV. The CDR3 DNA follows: TGTGCCAGCACCCCCGGGACAGGGAACTCACCCCTCCACTTT. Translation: CASTPGTGNSPLHF.

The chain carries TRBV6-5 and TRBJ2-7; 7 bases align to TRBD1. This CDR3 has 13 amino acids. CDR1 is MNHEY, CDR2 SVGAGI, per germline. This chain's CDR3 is CSLFPPRDSEQYF. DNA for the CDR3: TGTTCCCTTTTTCCGCCCCGGGACAGCGAGCAGTACTTC.

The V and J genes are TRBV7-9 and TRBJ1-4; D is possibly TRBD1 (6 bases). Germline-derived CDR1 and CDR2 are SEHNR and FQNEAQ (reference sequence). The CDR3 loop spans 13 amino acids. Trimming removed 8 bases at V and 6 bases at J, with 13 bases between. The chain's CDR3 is CASDGRGYEKLFF. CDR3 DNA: TGTGCCAGCGATGGCAGGGGATATGAAAAACTGTTTTTT.

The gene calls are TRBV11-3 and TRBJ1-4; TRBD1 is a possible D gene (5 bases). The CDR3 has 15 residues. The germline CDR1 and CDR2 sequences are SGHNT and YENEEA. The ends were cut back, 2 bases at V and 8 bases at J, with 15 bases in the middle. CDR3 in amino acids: CASSLRQGEGEKLFF. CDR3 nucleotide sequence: TGTGCCAGCAGCTTAAGGCAGGGTGAAGGGGAAAAACTGTTTTTT.